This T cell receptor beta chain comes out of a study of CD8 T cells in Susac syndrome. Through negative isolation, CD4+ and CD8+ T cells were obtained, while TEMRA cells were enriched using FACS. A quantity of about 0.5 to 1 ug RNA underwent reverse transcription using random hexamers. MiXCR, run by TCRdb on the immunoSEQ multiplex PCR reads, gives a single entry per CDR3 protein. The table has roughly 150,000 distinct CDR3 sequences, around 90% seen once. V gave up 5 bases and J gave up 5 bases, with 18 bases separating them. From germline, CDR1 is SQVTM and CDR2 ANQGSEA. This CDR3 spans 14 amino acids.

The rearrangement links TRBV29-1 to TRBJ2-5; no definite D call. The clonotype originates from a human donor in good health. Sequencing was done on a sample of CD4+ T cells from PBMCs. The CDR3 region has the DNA TGCAGCGTTTCTGCCCGGCTAGTTGTGGAGACCCAGTACTTC. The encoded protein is CSVSARLVVETQYF.